These T cell receptor beta chains were read from a single sample in a study of T cell responses to AZD1222 COVID-19 vaccine. Data came from immunoSEQ multiplex PCR; TCRdb stores just in-frame clones and leaves some out. Among over 75,000 clones, 85% to 90% were seen once, and the ten largest hold 2.5%. This material consisted of peripheral blood, taken 28 days after the second AZD1222 dose. The source of these receptors is an adult who received the AZD1222 COVID-19 vaccine. CDR3s include the opening cysteine and the closing phenylalanine or tryptophan. D genes are given only for firm matches. Expanded clones are given a class, and other clones once, few, many or no size at all.

j_call	d_call	clone_size	v_call	cdr3_length	cdr3_aa	cdr3_nt
TRBJ1-3	-	-	TRBV7-6	16	CASSLGGHISGNTIYF	TGTGCCAGCAGCTTAGGTGGACATATATCTGGAAACACCATATATTTT
TRBJ1-4	-	-	TRBV6-5	13	CASTGRGDEKLFF	TGTGCCAGCACAGGCAGAGGAGATGAAAAACTGTTTTTT
TRBJ2-7	-	-	TRBV20-1	15	CSASIRLAGTYEQYF	TGCAGTGCTAGTATCAGGCTAGCAGGTACCTACGAGCAGTACTTC
TRBJ2-7	-	-	TRBV7-2	17	CASSLGELHGISYEQYF	TGTGCCAGCAGCTTAGGAGAGCTCCACGGGATATCCTACGAGCAGTACTTC
TRBJ1-3	-	-	TRBV5-5	14	CASSSGFSGNTIYF	TGTGCCAGCAGCTCAGGCTTCTCTGGAAACACCATATATTTT
TRBJ2-3	TRBD2	-	TRBV20-1	15	CSASTTSPRTDTQYF	TGCAGTGCTAGTACGACTAGCCCACGCACAGATACGCAGTATTTT
TRBJ1-5	TRBD1	-	TRBV5-1	17	CASSSKRDRHSNQPQHF	TGCGCCAGCAGCTCGAAAAGGGACAGGCATAGCAATCAGCCCCAGCATTTT
TRBJ1-5	-	-	TRBV19	16	CASRAARGGGNQPQHF	TGTGCCAGTAGAGCGGCAAGGGGAGGGGGCAATCAGCCCCAGCATTTT
TRBJ1-3	-	-	TRBV6-5	16	CASSYSVGDSGNTIYF	TGTGCCAGCAGTTACTCCGTCGGAGACTCTGGAAACACCATATATTTT
TRBJ2-1	TRBD2	-	TRBV11-1	15	CASSWETSGSYEQFF	TGTGCCAGCAGCTGGGAGACTAGCGGGAGTTACGAGCAGTTCTTC
TRBJ2-6	TRBD2	-	TRBV30	16	CAWTSGGGSGANVLTF	TGTGCCTGGACGTCGGGGGGTGGCTCTGGGGCCAACGTCCTGACTTTC
TRBJ2-5	-	-	TRBV6-1	13	CASGETRQETQYF	TGTGCCAGCGGAGAAACGAGGCAAGAGACCCAGTACTTC
TRBJ1-6	TRBD1	-	TRBV30	16	CAWRTGGSSYNSPLHF	TGTGCCTGGAGAACAGGGGGTAGCTCCTATAATTCACCCCTCCACTTT
TRBJ2-1	TRBD2	-	TRBV30	16	CAWGRSLAGGLDEQFF	TGTGCCTGGGGACGGTCCCTAGCGGGGGGGCTAGATGAGCAGTTCTTC
TRBJ1-2	TRBD1	-	TRBV19	14	CASSIYRGNYGYTF	TGTGCCAGTAGTATCTACAGGGGGAACTATGGCTACACCTTC
TRBJ2-5	-	-	TRBV5-1	13	CASSLIGQETQYF	TGCGCCAGCAGCTTAATAGGGCAAGAGACCCAGTACTTC
TRBJ1-2	TRBD1	-	TRBV2	13	CASRTGTGRGYTF	TGTGCCAGCAGAACCGGGACAGGGCGCGGCTACACCTTC
TRBJ1-1	-	-	TRBV7-3	13	CAPPHRDHTEAFF	TGTGCACCACCCCACAGGGACCACACTGAAGCTTTCTTT
TRBJ1-1	-	-	TRBV20-1	13	CSASPGEGSEAFF	TGCAGTGCTAGTCCGGGGGAGGGCTCTGAAGCTTTCTTT
TRBJ1-1	-	-	TRBV2	13	CASKSQGNTEAFF	TGTGCCAGCAAGTCCCAGGGGAACACTGAAGCTTTCTTT
TRBJ2-1	TRBD2	-	TRBV24-1	13	CATSAGGPYEQFF	TGTGCCACCAGCGCGGGGGGTCCCTATGAGCAGTTCTTC
TRBJ2-3	-	-	TRBV2	14	CASRSPLGTDTQYF	TGTGCCAGCAGATCCCCGCTCGGGACAGATACGCAGTATTTT
TRBJ1-1	-	-	TRBV28	13	CASRVRMNTEAFF	TGTGCCAGCAGAGTCCGCATGAACACTGAAGCTTTCTTT
TRBJ2-1	TRBD2	-	TRBV4-1	15	CASSPTSVLYNEQFF	TGCGCCAGCAGCCCAACTAGCGTTCTCTACAATGAGCAGTTCTTC
TRBJ1-1	-	-	TRBV7-8	16	CASSLSYGATNTEAFF	TGTGCCAGCAGCTTAAGTTACGGGGCGACAAACACTGAAGCTTTCTTT
TRBJ2-2	-	-	TRBV7-2	15	CASSFGAGNTGELFF	TGTGCCAGCAGCTTTGGGGCGGGAAACACCGGGGAGCTGTTTTTT
TRBJ1-3	TRBD1	-	TRBV7-9	15	CASSFVGTGGNTIYF	TGTGCCAGCAGCTTCGTTGGGACAGGGGGAAACACCATATATTTT
TRBJ1-1	TRBD1	-	TRBV10-3	17	CAISGRATGLMNTEAFF	TGTGCCATCAGCGGACGGGCGACAGGGCTAATGAACACTGAAGCTTTCTTT
TRBJ2-2	-	-	TRBV27	14	CASSFGGNTGELFF	TGTGCCAGCAGTTTCGGGGGGAACACCGGGGAGCTGTTTTTT
TRBJ1-5	TRBD1	-	TRBV5-8	16	CASSFYLQGGNQPQHF	TGTGCCAGCAGCTTCTATTTGCAGGGGGGCAATCAGCCCCAGCATTTT
TRBJ2-1	TRBD2	-	TRBV11-2	13	CASSLGSGGMEFF	TGTGCCAGCAGCTTAGGGAGCGGGGGAATGGAGTTCTTC
TRBJ1-2	-	-	TRBV12-3/TRBV12-4	13	CASSFGGSEGYTF	TGTGCCAGCAGTTTCGGGGGGAGCGAGGGCTACACCTTC
TRBJ1-5	TRBD1	-	TRBV30	17	CAWSVWRGQGRWQPQHF	TGTGCCTGGAGTGTATGGAGGGGACAGGGACGATGGCAGCCCCAGCATTTT
TRBJ2-2	-	-	TRBV18	13	CASSADSYGELFF	TGTGCCAGCTCAGCAGACAGTTACGGGGAGCTGTTTTTT
TRBJ1-4	TRBD1	-	TRBV19	15	CASSRDRGNYEKLFF	TGTGCCAGTAGTAGGGACAGGGGGAATTATGAAAAACTGTTTTTT
TRBJ2-3	-	-	TRBV7-3	18	CASSLTFRAGTFDDTQYF	TGTGCCAGCAGCTTAACGTTTCGGGCGGGGACCTTTGACGATACGCAGTATTTT
TRBJ1-1	TRBD1	-	TRBV19	15	CASTRDSDSNTEAFF	TGTGCCAGTACTCGGGACAGCGATTCGAACACTGAAGCTTTCTTT
TRBJ2-1	TRBD1	-	TRBV9	16	CASSVATGQYTDEQFF	TGTGCCAGCAGCGTAGCTACGGGACAGTACACGGATGAGCAGTTCTTC
TRBJ2-7	-	-	TRBV10-2	14	CASSETGRSYEQYF	TGCGCCAGCAGTGAGACGGGACGGTCCTACGAGCAGTACTTC
TRBJ2-5	-	-	TRBV6-1	15	CASSEALGDQETQYF	TGTGCCAGCAGTGAAGCGCTGGGGGACCAAGAGACCCAGTACTTC
TRBJ2-4	-	-	TRBV2	13	CASSFTGIDIQYF	TGTGCCAGCAGTTTCACCGGTATAGACATTCAGTACTTC
TRBJ1-2	-	-	TRBV21-1	12	CAPSGGDYGYTF	TGTGCCCCAAGCGGGGGCGACTATGGCTACACCTTC
TRBJ1-1	TRBD1	-	TRBV27	16	CASSPEGQTLNTEAFF	TGTGCCAGCAGCCCAGAGGGACAGACCCTGAACACTGAAGCTTTCTTT
TRBJ1-1	-	-	TRBV19	14	CASSIAGGLTEAFF	TGTGCCAGTAGTATAGCCGGGGGCCTCACTGAAGCTTTCTTT
TRBJ1-4	TRBD1	-	TRBV27	14	CASSATTGDEKLFF	TGTGCCAGCAGTGCAACAACAGGGGATGAAAAACTGTTTTTT
TRBJ2-5	-	-	TRBV11-2	13	CASSFGDGKTQYF	TGTGCCAGCAGCTTCGGGGATGGAAAGACCCAGTACTTC
TRBJ1-1	TRBD1	-	TRBV11-3	15	CASSSGQGASTEAFF	TGTGCCAGCAGCTCGGGACAGGGGGCGTCGACTGAAGCTTTCTTT
TRBJ1-6	-	few	TRBV5-1	19	CASSLPGDRGASYNSPLHF	TGCGCCAGCAGCTTGCCAGGGGATAGGGGCGCCTCCTATAATTCACCCCTCCACTTT
TRBJ1-1	-	-	TRBV7-9	13	CASSLNGNTEAFF	TGTGCCAGCAGCTTGAACGGGAACACTGAAGCTTTCTTT
TRBJ2-3	TRBD2	-	TRBV28	16	CASSPVAGGRTDTQYF	TGTGCCAGCAGTCCCGTAGCGGGAGGCCGCACAGATACGCAGTATTTT
TRBJ1-1	-	once	TRBV10-1	13	CASSESRTTEAFF	TGCGCCAGCAGTGAGTCGAGAACCACTGAAGCTTTCTTT